The 8 T cell receptor beta chains presented below share a single source sample, sequenced in a study of blood T cell repertoires in COVID-19. The data were produced by immunoSEQ multiplex PCR, yet TCRdb's version contains in-frame clones alone and is incomplete. Here the sample spans over 85,000 clones, 79% being singletons. The sequenced sample was peripheral blood. The receptor set was obtained from a human donor in a cohort sampled during active COVID-19.

This clone was recorded once. The chain is built from TRBV5-6 and TRBJ2-5; tentatively, D is TRBD1 (6 bases). The V end lost 1 base, the J end lost 4 bases, and 11 bases lay between the germline ends. CDR1 and CDR2 from the germline V gene are SGHDT and YYEEEE. The CDR3 sequence is 14 residues long. Here the CDR3 reads CASSLSRGTETQYF. CDR3 nucleotides: TGTGCCAGCAGCTTGTCCAGGGGTACAGAGACCCAGTACTTC.

This clone was picked up one time. The chain joins TRBV2 to TRBJ1-3, with 7 bases identical to TRBD1. This CDR3 has 17 residues. After removal of 4 bases from V and 0 bases from J, the junction contained 9 bases not matched to a gene. Per germline, CDR1 SNHLY and CDR2 FYNNEI. This chain's CDR3 is CASSALTGPSSGNTIYF. The CDR3, as DNA: TGTGCCAGCAGTGCGCTGACAGGGCCAAGCTCTGGAAACACCATATATTTT.

This clone appeared a few times. The V call is TRBV2, the J call TRBJ1-2; D might be TRBD1 (5 bases). Trimming cost V 6 bases and J 4 bases, with 12 bases left between them. The CDR3 length is 13 residues. Germline V gene data show CDR1 as SNHLY and CDR2 as FYNNEI. The CDR3 region has the DNA TGTGCCAGCAGCGCAGGACAATCCTATGGCTACACCTTC. Amino acid sequence: CASSAGQSYGYTF.

The sample holds a few counts of this clone. This chain links TRBV9 with TRBJ1-2; D gene unclear. This CDR3 region has 14 residues. V lost 0 bases and J lost 1, with 7 bases in between. Germline-derived CDR1 and CDR2 are SGDLS and YYNGEE. The chain's CDR3 is CASSVGLINYGYTF. The CDR3 DNA follows: TGTGCCAGCAGCGTAGGACTCATTAACTATGGCTACACCTTC.

V is TRBV6-2 or TRBV6-3 and J is TRBJ2-1, with TRBD2 identical over 11 bases. CDR1 and CDR2 (germline): MNHEY, SVGEGT. The J segment lost 2 bases and the V segment lost 2 bases, leaving 17 bases of the junction unmatched. This CDR3 is built from 21 residues. CDR3: CASSYTLLAGVSVATYNEQFF. The CDR3 DNA reads TGTGCCAGCAGTTACACTCTACTAGCGGGAGTATCGGTAGCCACCTACAATGAGCAGTTCTTC.

In its sample, this clone was seen once. V is TRBV5-8 and J is TRBJ2-2, with D uncertain. CDR1 SGHTS and CDR2 YDEGEE come from the germline V gene. V was shortened by 7 bases and J by 5 bases, with 12 bases between the two germline ends. The CDR3 covers 13 residues. The CDR3: CASRLTSTGELFF. The DNA of the CDR3 is TGTGCCAGCCGACTTACATCAACCGGGGAGCTGTTTTTT.

The chain carries TRBV7-9 and TRBJ1-4; D is uncertain. Trimming stripped 1 base from V and 4 bases from J, with 10 bases between. Germline CDR1 is SEHNR and CDR2 is FQNEAQ (reference sequence). This CDR3 region has 15 residues. CDR3 region: CASSLGAAGNEKLFF. The CDR3 coding sequence is TGTGCCAGCAGCTTAGGAGCGGCCGGTAATGAAAAACTGTTTTTT.

The chain is built from TRBV7-9 and TRBJ2-1, with TRBD2 identical over 12 bases. Germline V lookup: CDR1 SEHNR, CDR2 FQNEAQ (reference sequence). CDR3 size: 14 residues. With V trimmed by 10 bases and J by 5 bases, 6 bases remained unmatched. The CDR3 DNA is TGTGCCACCGGACTAGCGGGAATCGACAATGAGCAGTTCTTC. Translation: CATGLAGIDNEQFF.